Listed below are T cell receptor beta chains from one sample, sequenced in a study of blood T cell repertoires in COVID-19. Some clones are missing from TCRdb's copy, which holds only in-frame ones; the method was immunoSEQ multiplex PCR. The sample lists 130,000 or so clones, around nine tenths occurring once. The source material was peripheral blood. The receptors were gathered from a woman between 65 and 79 years old with COVID-19, enrolled during active disease. The CDR3 runs from the conserved cysteine through the conserved F or W. A D gene is named only where the DNA matches it firmly. Only part of the rows carry a size: once, few, many, or a class if the clone is expanded.

J: TRBJ2-6; D: .; length: 16; size: .; V: TRBV7-2; DNA: TGTGCCAGCAGCCTTTCTAGAGGCACTGGGGCCAACGTCCTGACTTTC; CDR3: CASSLSRGTGANVLTF
J: TRBJ2-7; D: TRBD1; length: 12; size: .; V: TRBV28; DNA: TGTGCCAGCAGTTTGGGGACAGTCGAGCAGTACTTC; CDR3: CASSLGTVEQYF
J: TRBJ1-5; D: .; length: 12; size: .; V: TRBV6-5; DNA: TGTGCCAGCAGTTACTCGAGAGGGCCCCAGCATTTT; CDR3: CASSYSRGPQHF
J: TRBJ1-3; D: TRBD1; length: 15; size: .; V: TRBV28; DNA: TGTGCCAGCAGTGCAACAGGGGTCCTAGGAAACACCATATATTTT; CDR3: CASSATGVLGNTIYF
J: TRBJ1-2; D: .; length: 15; size: .; V: TRBV5-6; DNA: TGTGCCAGCAGCTTGGCAGTAGGGGCGGGGTATGGCTACACCTTC; CDR3: CASSLAVGAGYGYTF
J: TRBJ1-5; D: .; length: 12; size: .; V: TRBV6-4; DNA: TGTGCCAGCCCCGCGGGGGTAGGGCCCCAGCATTTT; CDR3: CASPAGVGPQHF
J: TRBJ1-3; D: .; length: 16; size: .; V: TRBV7-2; DNA: TGTGCCAGCAGCTTAGTAGGAGGAAACTCTGGAAACACCATATATTTT; CDR3: CASSLVGGNSGNTIYF
J: TRBJ1-2; D: .; length: 14; size: .; V: TRBV7-9; DNA: TGTGCCAGCAGCTTAGTAGGGGATGTCTATGGCTACACCTTC; CDR3: CASSLVGDVYGYTF
J: TRBJ2-6; D: .; length: 17; size: .; V: TRBV5-6; DNA: TGTGCCAGCAGCTCGGGGGTCGGGGTGTCTGGGGCCAACGTCCTGACTTTC; CDR3: CASSSGVGVSGANVLTF
J: TRBJ1-4; D: .; length: 15; size: .; V: TRBV7-9; DNA: TGTGCCAGCAGCATTGGCCGGGACATCGGTTCGATGCTGTTTTTT; CDR3: CASSIGRDIGSMLFF
J: TRBJ2-3; D: .; length: 13; size: .; V: TRBV28; DNA: TGTGCCAGCAGGGGGGCAGGCGGAGATACGCAGTATTTT; CDR3: CASRGAGGDTQYF
J: TRBJ1-2; D: .; length: 13; size: .; V: TRBV28; DNA: TGTGCCAGCAGGGCGGGGGGGGACTATGGCTACACCTTC; CDR3: CASRAGGDYGYTF
J: TRBJ1-1; D: .; length: 15; size: .; V: TRBV28; DNA: TGTGCCAGCAGTTTATGGACAGTTATGAACACTGAAGCTTTCTTT; CDR3: CASSLWTVMNTEAFF
J: TRBJ2-5; D: TRBD2; length: 18; size: .; V: TRBV2; DNA: TGTGCCAGCAGTGAAGGGTGGGGCTTAGCGGGGAATCAAGAGACCCAGTACTTC; CDR3: CASSEGWGLAGNQETQYF
J: TRBJ2-7; D: .; length: 14; size: .; V: TRBV6-1; DNA: TGTGCCAGCAGTGAAACTCCGTCCGCCTACGAGCAGTACTTC; CDR3: CASSETPSAYEQYF
J: TRBJ2-5; D: .; length: 13; size: .; V: TRBV4-2; DNA: TGTGCCAGCAGCCAGCCGGGGGAGGAGACCCAGTACTTC; CDR3: CASSQPGEETQYF
J: TRBJ2-3; D: TRBD2; length: 17; size: once; V: TRBV28; DNA: TGTGCCAGCAGCCCCGGACTAGCGGGGGGTTCCACAGATACGCAGTATTTT; CDR3: CASSPGLAGGSTDTQYF
J: TRBJ2-5; D: TRBD2; length: 17; size: .; V: TRBV3-1/TRBV3-2; DNA: TGTGCCAGCAGCCAAGTCTCGTCTAGCGGGGGTGGAGAGACCCAGTACTTC; CDR3: CASSQVSSSGGGETQYF
J: TRBJ2-7; D: TRBD1; length: 15; size: .; V: TRBV27; DNA: TGTGCCAGCAGTAGAACCTGGGACAGACGCTACGAGCAGTACTTC; CDR3: CASSRTWDRRYEQYF
J: TRBJ1-6; D: TRBD1; length: 16; size: .; V: TRBV11-2; DNA: TGTGCCAGCACCCCAGGACAGGGGAGTTTTAATTCACCCCTCCACTTT; CDR3: CASTPGQGSFNSPLHF
J: TRBJ1-5; D: .; length: 13; size: .; V: TRBV2; DNA: TGTGCCAGCAGTGGGTCTATCAATCAGCCCCAGCATTTT; CDR3: CASSGSINQPQHF
J: TRBJ2-7; D: TRBD1; length: 12; size: few; V: TRBV5-4; DNA: TGTGCCAGCAGCTCAGGACAGGGCGAGCAGTACTTC; CDR3: CASSSGQGEQYF
J: TRBJ1-4; D: .; length: 14; size: .; V: TRBV5-6; DNA: TGTGCCAGCAGCTATGACAGGTCAAATGAAAAACTGTTTTTT; CDR3: CASSYDRSNEKLFF
J: TRBJ1-2; D: .; length: 13; size: .; V: TRBV5-4; DNA: TGTGCCAGCAGGAGGACAGCTAACTATGGCTACACCTTC; CDR3: CASRRTANYGYTF
J: TRBJ1-6; D: .; length: 18; size: .; V: TRBV10-3; DNA: TGTGCCATCAGTGAGCGGAGTAGCTTTGAGTCCTATAATTCACCCCTCCACTTT; CDR3: CAISERSSFESYNSPLHF
J: TRBJ2-3; D: TRBD1; length: 15; size: .; V: TRBV2; DNA: TGTGCCAGCAGTGGCAGGGACAGGGGAACAGATACGCAGTATTTT; CDR3: CASSGRDRGTDTQYF
J: TRBJ2-2; D: .; length: 14; size: .; V: TRBV15; DNA: TGTGCCACCGGAAGAGGGTTGGCCACCGGGGAGCTGTTTTTT; CDR3: CATGRGLATGELFF
J: TRBJ2-1; D: .; length: 13; size: .; V: TRBV13; DNA: TGTGCCAGCAGCTTAGCCCCAGAAAATGAGCAGTTCTTC; CDR3: CASSLAPENEQFF
J: TRBJ2-5; D: .; length: 15; size: .; V: TRBV24-1; DNA: TGTGCCACCAGTGACCCCCAGGGGTACCAAGAGACCCAGTACTTC; CDR3: CATSDPQGYQETQYF
J: TRBJ1-3; D: .; length: 13; size: .; V: TRBV9; DNA: TGTGCCAGCAGCGGGGCAGGGAGAAACACCATATATTTT; CDR3: CASSGAGRNTIYF
J: TRBJ2-5; D: .; length: 16; size: .; V: TRBV19; DNA: TGTGCCACCAATCCGAGGAGCGATAGTTTCGAAGAGACCCAGTACTTC; CDR3: CATNPRSDSFEETQYF
J: TRBJ2-1; D: .; length: 17; size: .; V: TRBV28; DNA: TGTGCCAGCAGGCCTTGGGGGAGTGGGGGGGCGGACGATGAGCAGTTCTTC; CDR3: CASRPWGSGGADDEQFF
J: TRBJ2-1; D: TRBD1; length: 13; size: few; V: TRBV4-2; DNA: TGTGCCACCCAGGGGGCCGTTATGAATGAGCAGTTCTTC; CDR3: CATQGAVMNEQFF
J: TRBJ2-5; D: TRBD2; length: 17; size: .; V: TRBV7-2; DNA: TGTGCCAGCAGCTTAGCTGGCCCAGCGGGGGGTACGGAGACCCAGTACTTC; CDR3: CASSLAGPAGGTETQYF
J: TRBJ2-7; D: .; length: 14; size: .; V: TRBV6-5; DNA: TGTGCCAGCAGTTACTCCGACGGAGACTACGAGCAGTACTTC; CDR3: CASSYSDGDYEQYF
J: TRBJ1-1; D: .; length: 13; size: .; V: TRBV6-5; DNA: TGTGCCAGCAGTTGGACAGTAAACACTGAAGCTTTCTTT; CDR3: CASSWTVNTEAFF
J: TRBJ2-7; D: .; length: 13; size: few; V: TRBV24-1; DNA: TGTGCCACCAGCCGACACGGCTCCAACGAGCAGTACTTC; CDR3: CATSRHGSNEQYF
J: TRBJ1-2; D: .; length: 14; size: .; V: TRBV25-1; DNA: TGTGCCAGCAGCACGGGGGGATCTAACTATGGCTACACCTTC; CDR3: CASSTGGSNYGYTF
J: TRBJ1-1; D: .; length: 13; size: few; V: TRBV29-1; DNA: TGCAGCGTTGAGAGACCAGGGGTCGCTGAAGCTTTCTTT; CDR3: CSVERPGVAEAFF
J: TRBJ1-6; D: .; length: 14; size: .; V: TRBV9; DNA: TGTGCCAGCAGCGTAGGCGCCCTTAATTCACCCCTCCACTTT; CDR3: CASSVGALNSPLHF
J: TRBJ1-1; D: TRBD1; length: 15; size: .; V: TRBV10-3; DNA: TGTGCCATCAGTGATGGGACAGGGATGAACACTGAAGCTTTCTTT; CDR3: CAISDGTGMNTEAFF
J: TRBJ1-2; D: TRBD1; length: 15; size: .; V: TRBV2; DNA: TGTGCCAGCAGTGAAATGGGACAGGGCGTTCAGGGCTACACCTTC; CDR3: CASSEMGQGVQGYTF
J: TRBJ2-1; D: TRBD1; length: 15; size: .; V: TRBV4-1; DNA: TGCGCCAGCAGCCTTCGGGACAGGGGCGACAATGAGCAGTTCTTC; CDR3: CASSLRDRGDNEQFF
J: TRBJ1-1; D: .; length: 14; size: .; V: TRBV12-5; DNA: TGTGCTAGTGGTGGTGGGGAGTCGAACACTGAAGCTTTCTTT; CDR3: CASGGGESNTEAFF